These T cell receptor beta chains were read from a single sample in a study of Ad26.COV2.S vaccination and SARS-CoV-2 variants. TCRdb's copy holds only in-frame clones and misses some; the assay was immunoSEQ multiplex PCR. The sample contains about 400,000 clones, around 82% of which appear only once. The specimen was peripheral blood, collected in a trial of Ad26.COV2.S vaccine versus placebo. These receptor sequences come from a person aged 18 to 59 who received the Ad26.COV2.S COVID-19 vaccine or a placebo. CDR3s leave out the opening cysteine and the closing phenylalanine or tryptophan. The order of the fields is J gene, V gene, CDR3 protein.

j_gene: TRBJ1-1; v_gene: TRBV27; CDR3aa: ASTSPGSPEAF
j_gene: TRBJ2-1; v_gene: TRBV19; CDR3aa: ASSIYTGSSYNEQF
j_gene: TRBJ1-2; v_gene: TRBV12-3/TRBV12-4; CDR3aa: ASSPGLLAGYT
j_gene: TRBJ2-7; v_gene: TRBV30; CDR3aa: AWTRGLNYEQY
j_gene: TRBJ2-3; v_gene: TRBV5-1; CDR3aa: ASSAGLAGYTDTQY
j_gene: TRBJ2-7; v_gene: TRBV27; CDR3aa: ASSLSPSYEQY
j_gene: TRBJ2-1; v_gene: TRBV7-9; CDR3aa: ASSLGDFYNEQF
j_gene: TRBJ2-3; v_gene: TRBV9; CDR3aa: ASSPVEDLRY
j_gene: TRBJ2-7; v_gene: TRBV6-6; CDR3aa: ASRPQGAEQY
j_gene: TRBJ1-1; v_gene: TRBV25-1; CDR3aa: ASSAGEGSTEAF
j_gene: TRBJ2-7; v_gene: TRBV7-9; CDR3aa: ASSPRGGPLSYEQY
j_gene: TRBJ1-1; v_gene: TRBV6-5; CDR3aa: ASGPGNTEAF
j_gene: TRBJ2-7; v_gene: TRBV7-3; CDR3aa: ASSLDREDEQY
j_gene: TRBJ1-1; v_gene: TRBV5-1; CDR3aa: ASSFFDRNTEAF
j_gene: TRBJ2-5; v_gene: TRBV4-1; CDR3aa: ASSPLVQETQY
j_gene: TRBJ2-3; v_gene: TRBV4-1; CDR3aa: ASSQVRLSTDTQY
j_gene: TRBJ2-7; v_gene: TRBV6-5; CDR3aa: ASSLETGDRQY
j_gene: TRBJ2-7; v_gene: TRBV6-5; CDR3aa: ATVPGTTAYEQY
j_gene: TRBJ2-7; v_gene: TRBV6-6; CDR3aa: ASSHAGTSYEQY
j_gene: TRBJ2-6; v_gene: TRBV4-2; CDR3aa: ASSRDDISGANVLT
j_gene: TRBJ1-5; v_gene: TRBV6-5; CDR3aa: ASSRTGGNQPQH
j_gene: TRBJ2-7; v_gene: TRBV5-1; CDR3aa: ASSSISGEQY
j_gene: TRBJ1-1; v_gene: TRBV5-5; CDR3aa: ASSRREGRSNTEAF
j_gene: TRBJ1-1; v_gene: TRBV5-1; CDR3aa: ASSLTGQNTEAF
j_gene: TRBJ2-7; v_gene: TRBV24-1; CDR3aa: ATSDSRQASYEQY
j_gene: TRBJ2-7; v_gene: TRBV10-3; CDR3aa: AISKEGLASGGEQY